The rows below give T cell receptor beta chains drawn from one sample of a study of shared clonotypes between healthy human individuals. Profiling relied on immunoSEQ multiplex PCR, and the TCRdb table lists in-frame clones only, not all of them. The profile shows over a million clones, around 74% of them singletons. The sample consisted of memory CD4+ T cells sorted from blood. The source is a man in his late teens or twenties in good health. The CDR3 runs from the conserved cysteine through the conserved F or W. D genes are given only for firm matches. Size tells how often a clone was seen (once, few, many) or the class of an expanded clone, and some rows leave it out.

size	V	J	D	CDR3	DNA
NA	TRBV6-5	TRBJ1-1	NA	CASSFVLNTEAFF	TGTGCCAGCAGTTTTGTCTTGAACACTGAAGCTTTCTTT
NA	TRBV19	TRBJ2-1	TRBD2	CASRLVGGNVFF	TGTGCCAGTAGGTTGGTCGGGGGGAATGTGTTCTTC
NA	TRBV6-5	TRBJ2-1	NA	CASSPLQGDNEQFF	TGTGCCAGCAGCCCACTACAGGGAGACAATGAGCAGTTCTTC
NA	TRBV5-6	TRBJ2-2	TRBD2	CASSLLAGATGELFF	TGTGCCAGCAGCTTACTAGCGGGAGCCACCGGGGAGCTGTTTTTT
NA	TRBV19	TRBJ2-3	NA	CASSIDGSGTDTQYF	TGTGCCAGTAGTATTGACGGGAGTGGGACAGATACGCAGTATTTT
NA	TRBV7-9	TRBJ2-2	NA	CASSQGSSIFGTGELFF	TGTGCCAGCAGTCAGGGGTCCTCAATCTTCGGCACCGGGGAGCTGTTTTTT
NA	TRBV28	TRBJ1-4	TRBD1	CASRKTGTGVEKLFF	TGTGCCAGCAGAAAGACCGGGACAGGCGTTGAAAAACTGTTTTTT
NA	TRBV9	TRBJ2-1	NA	CASSVATGPSQNEQFF	TGTGCCAGCAGCGTAGCTACGGGCCCCTCCCAAAATGAGCAGTTCTTC
NA	TRBV6-6	TRBJ2-2	NA	CASSLLRETGELFF	TGTGCCAGCAGTCTGCTTAGGGAGACCGGGGAGCTGTTTTTT
NA	TRBV21-1	TRBJ2-2	NA	CASSPPGGTGELFF	TGTGCCAGCAGCCCTCCAGGTGGCACCGGGGAGCTGTTTTTT
NA	TRBV7-3	TRBJ2-7	TRBD1	CASSRGQGTSYEQYF	TGTGCCAGCAGCCGGGGACAGGGAACCTCCTACGAGCAGTACTTC
NA	TRBV4-1	TRBJ1-4	NA	CASSQELGRTATNEKLFF	TGCGCCAGCAGCCAAGAATTAGGACGAACAGCAACTAATGAAAAACTGTTTTTT
NA	TRBV4-3	TRBJ2-5	TRBD1	CASSQNRGPETQYF	TGCGCCAGCAGCCAAAACAGGGGGCCGGAGACCCAGTACTTC
once	TRBV4-3	TRBJ2-7	NA	CASSQDYTQGDEQYF	TGCGCCAGCAGCCAAGATTATACACAGGGAGACGAGCAGTACTTC
NA	TRBV5-8	TRBJ2-2	NA	CASSLSGGTNTGELFF	TGTGCCAGCAGCTTAAGCGGAGGGACGAACACCGGGGAGCTGTTTTTT
NA	TRBV20-1	TRBJ1-1	NA	CSARGGVVAFF	TGCAGTGCTAGAGGGGGAGTGGTAGCTTTCTTT
few	TRBV7-7	TRBJ1-5	NA	CASSLGANQPQHF	TGTGCTAGCAGCTTAGGAGCCAATCAGCCCCAGCATTTT
NA	TRBV7-2	TRBJ2-2	TRBD2	CASSLAASGRTNTGELFF	TGTGCCAGCAGCTTAGCGGCTAGCGGGAGGACTAACACCGGGGAGCTGTTTTTT
once	TRBV7-2	TRBJ2-2	TRBD2	CASSLGGLATGELFF	TGTGCCAGCAGCTTAGGGGGACTAGCTACCGGGGAGCTGTTTTTT
NA	TRBV11-2	TRBJ2-7	TRBD2	CASSALGGGASYEQYF	TGTGCCAGCAGCGCCCTGGGCGGGGGGGCCTCCTACGAGCAGTACTTC
NA	TRBV14	TRBJ2-3	TRBD2	CASSQVTSGIASTDTQYF	TGTGCCAGCAGCCAAGTAACTAGCGGGATCGCTAGCACAGATACGCAGTATTTT
many	TRBV7-9	TRBJ2-3	TRBD1	CASSRQGQNTDTQYF	TGTGCCAGCAGTAGACAGGGGCAAAACACAGATACGCAGTATTTT
NA	TRBV7-9	TRBJ1-1	NA	CASSLGAGETEAFF	TGTGCCAGCAGCTTAGGGGCAGGGGAAACTGAAGCTTTCTTT